Below are 2 T cell receptor beta chains sequenced from a single sample in a study of blood T cell repertoires in COVID-19. The protocol was immunoSEQ multiplex PCR, while the TCRdb copy is restricted to in-frame clones and leaves out a portion. Of about 78,000 clones listed, around 90% are singletons. The sequenced sample consisted of peripheral blood. The receptors were gathered from a woman of 80 years or more with active or convalescent COVID-19.

This clone has only one observation. This chain uses TRBV7-9 with TRBJ1-1; 7 nucleotides align to TRBD1. There are 14 residues in the CDR3. Germline CDR1 reads SEHNR; CDR2 reads FQNEAQ (reference sequence). Trimming took 1 base from V and 5 from J; bases not matched to a gene: 4. In DNA, the CDR3 is TGTGCCAGCAGCTTAGTGCAGGGGGAAACTGAAGCTTTCTTT. Translating it yields CASSLVQGETEAFF.

The V and J genes are TRBV5-6 and TRBJ2-2, with D tentatively TRBD2 (7 bases). V gave up 7 bases and J gave up 0 bases, with 13 bases separating them. Germline CDR1 and CDR2: SGHDT and YYEEEE. This CDR3 region has 15 residues. The CDR3 nucleotides read TGTGCCAGCGGGGGGGACACCGCGAACACCGGGGAGCTGTTTTTT. Residues: CASGGDTANTGELFF.